This T cell receptor (beta chain) originates from a study of human T cells and chemical hapten exposure (dated by TCRdb to the early 2020s). About the study as a whole: For sensitization, 2% DPC in acetone was applied to a 2 cm by 2 cm area of upper inner arm skin. Alopecia areata with under or over 50% scalp involvement, alopecia totalis and alopecia universalis were represented in the patient cohort, which was mostly female. Throughout the approximately 23-week study period, patients were also given weekly therapeutic DPC doses on the scalp. Patch tests used Finn chambers with 0.01% DPC on the upper back, scored after 6 days by International Contact Dermatitis Research Group standards. Blood was sampled from patients pre-sensitization (week 0) and at 2, 6 and about 24 weeks after DPC sensitization. In alopecia patients, the study followed how the peripheral blood TCR repertoire changed in vivo over primary and secondary sensitization to diphenylcyclopropenone (DPC), a hapten. Around 30 alopecia patients provided blood for TCR sequencing at one to four time points (pre-sensitization, 2, 6 and 24 weeks). The libraries were sequenced as a pool, and the TCR yield per sample differed mostly because of small variations in library volumes within the pool.

Libraries came from RACE. Sequencing was carried out with a NextSeq 500. During library preparation, unique molecular identifiers were attached to individual cDNA molecules so that TCRs could be counted in a quantitative, reproducible way. From each blood RNA sample, both TCR alpha and TCR beta chains were sequenced. As for how the authors treated the data: Samples had a median of roughly 100,000 TCRs, with a range from 23,224 to 690,600. The Decombinator software suite was used to annotate the V, J and CDR3 of the TCR reads. To make PS versus PT1 abundance plots, every sample was subsampled to the same number of TCRs (28,000). TCRs were defined as expanded if absent before sensitization and observed at least eight times at the 2-week time point. The raw public reads went through TCRdb reprocessing: fastp at Q25, MiXCR clone calling, in-frame beta chains kept. One record per CDR3 amino acid sequence lists the most common genes and DNA. The V and J calls shown here were made by TCRdb, not taken from the authors' results. This sample comprises roughly 71,000 distinct CDR3 sequences, 11% of them detected only once. The ten biggest clones cover 1.4% of the sample.

Only a few counts were recorded for this clonotype. Its antigen target is currently unknown. Base qualities are not recorded, but no much larger clone differs from it by a single base. This specimen's time point label, per the study, means: patch test 3, about 24 weeks after DPC sensitization. The treatment or condition label for this specimen denotes: therapeutic diphenylcyclopropenone sensitization with weekly scalp DPC. At every patch-test visit, the blood draw took place before the patch test was put on. Patients were considered eligible if aged 18 to 70, diagnosed with alopecia and deemed suitable for DPC therapy, and patients were excluded if pregnant. Unfractionated whole blood was collected in Tempus Blood RNA tubes, and total RNA was extracted from that blood. What the work shows at the level of the full study, not this receptor alone: Expanded TCRs formed significantly more large CDR3 similarity clusters than pre-sensitization or healthy control sets, consistent with antigen-driven responses. Alopecia, a presumed autoimmune disease, was present in all patients, so the immune response of the patients might differ from that of healthy individuals. The number of TCRs above 1 in 1000 frequency did not change with DPC sensitization; there was no evidence of global repertoire structure alterations. The number of PT1 expanded TCRs positively correlated with patch test score, significant at thresholds 8, 16 and 32 but not 4. After repeated subsampling, changes were observed in the strength of the expansion versus patch-test correlation and in the threshold at which the correlation became significant.

The cysteine opens and the phenylalanine closes a CDR3 of 13 amino acids. Kept here is only the CDR3 DNA, which spans 39 bases and is read in frame from base 1. V was cut back by 1 base and J by 10 bases, leaving a gap of 14 bases between them. From a lookup of the germline V gene, CDR1 and CDR2 are SQVTM and ANQGSEA. Here the sequenced sample was whole blood, taken in connection with sensitization to the hapten diphenylcyclopropenone (DPC). This clonotype was sampled from a woman aged 45 to 65 with alopecia areata. Some clones in this sample may be carry-over from other donors' samples. This chain joins TRBV29-1 to TRBJ2-1, with a weak D call of TRBD2 (6 bases match). The bases read TGCAGCGTTGAAGGACTAGACCGGGTCGAGCAGTTCTTC. It translates to CSVEGLDRVEQFF.